This T cell receptor beta chain was recovered during a study of identical twins (dated by TCRdb to the mid-2010s). Regarding the complete study: To test whether fetal clonotypes persist, this study deep-sequenced TCR alpha and beta repertoires from monozygotic twins, from unrelated adults of various ages, and from cord blood. To rule out contamination, replicate twin experiments were performed at different times with different library preparation protocols. The paper as a whole reports these results and caveats: Fewer insertions were carried by abundant cord blood beta clonotypes, a similar but weaker trend appeared in young adult naive repertoires, and no such trend appeared in memory repertoires. Zero-insertion analyses could be partly confounded by invariant T cells such as MAIT and iNKT, although diverse VJ usage argued against such confounding for most clonotypes. Because the same donors could not be followed over many years, the conclusions relied on cross-sectional statistical analysis. In monozygotic twins, recombination models systematically underestimated out-of-frame TCR alpha sharing, but the models matched the sharing seen between unrelated individuals. Compared with coincidental sharing between unrelated individuals, out-of-frame TCR alpha sequences shared between twins showed an excess of sequences with low generation probability. In beta out-of-frame sequences, excess twin sharing was weaker, because having fewer shared sequences lowered the signal-to-noise ratio.

The library relied on 5' RACE. The run used an Illumina HiSeq 2000. Template switching added a universal primer binding site, and the final cDNA carried a unique molecular identifier that allowed TCR cDNA molecules to be counted accurately. Specific primers in the conserved constant-segment region were used to synthesize first-strand cDNA for TCR alpha and beta chains. To control for contamination, every cDNA library was double barcoded, receiving both a SMART-Mk sample barcode and Illumina barcodes. TruSeq adapter sequences and Illumina sample barcodes were added in two successive PCR steps. TCR alpha and beta cDNA libraries were sequenced on the Illumina HiSeq platform with custom primers. On the study's bioinformatics: MiGEC was used to process raw reads and extract unique molecular identifiers, and MiXCR was used to find CDR3 positions. For each individual, recombination models were inferred using an EM algorithm with the repgenHMM and IGoR tools. Shared clonotypes were analyzed with the tcR package in R, and sharing was normalized by the product of cloneset sizes. Out-of-frame nonproductive sequences were analyzed to study raw recombination free of thymic and clonal selection effects. Through fastp at Q25 and MiXCR, TCRdb rebuilt clones from the public reads, retaining in-frame beta chains. Rows merge per CDR3 protein into single entries with the most common DNA and genes. These V and J calls are TCRdb output, not the study's own analysis. The sample yields 350,000 or so distinct CDR3 sequences; over 9% were counted once. The ten largest clones add up to approximately 7.5% of the sample.

Every donor was a healthy Caucasian. Three pairs of female monozygotic twins, all aged roughly 18 to 29 years, were included in the twin cohort. CD4+ and CD8+ T cell populations were isolated with positive isolation kits from Invitrogen. This clonotype was counted only a few times. The clone's antigen remains unknown. No quality values exist for individual bases; no much larger clone is one base distant. V ends up 6 bases short and J 4 bases short, with an unmatched junction base count of 10. Inclusive of the bounding cysteine and phenylalanine, the CDR3 is 15 residues long. The kept DNA is CDR3 alone, 45 bases in frame from the first base. CDR1 and CDR2, per the germline V gene, are SNHLY and FYNNEI. These same data were also listed under a study on yellow fever vaccine responses in identical twins. Reported in the second study: The T cell response to vaccination in identical twins was reported by the authors to appear partly convergent and partly personalized. The study precisely tracked vaccine-responding T cell clones in identical twins.

Here the chain combines TRBV2 and TRBJ2-3, with 7 bases in between that match TRBD1. Sequences were obtained from CD8+ T cells sorted from blood. This TCR came from a young woman in good health. The sequenced DNA is TGTGCCAGCAGAGTAACAGGGGCACTTTCAGATACGCAGTATTTT. This yields the protein CASRVTGALSDTQYF.